Following are 32 T cell receptor beta chains from one sample sequenced in a study of T-cell memory formation after mild COVID-19. TCRdb reprocessed the 5' RACE reads via MiXCR and lists one record per CDR3 protein. Here the sample spans about 160,000 distinct CDR3 sequences, around a third being singletons. The sequenced sample was PBMCs or a T cell subset sorted from them (not recorded which). The receptors derive from an adult woman who had mild COVID-19 (a few samples of this study predate the infection). Cell type and time point are not known.

The rearrangement joins TRBV18 to TRBJ1-1, with D hard to call. Germline V gives CDR1 KGHSH, CDR2 LQKENI. This CDR3 contains 12 residues. V was pared by 5 bases and J by 3 bases, with 7 bases between. CDR3 amino acids: CASSIGYTEAFF. The CDR3 DNA is TGTGCCAGCTCAATTGGTTACACTGAAGCTTTCTTT.

This clonotype was seen a handful of times. One end of the junction is discordant with germline, which a read error may explain. This chain links TRBV18 with TRBJ2-7; no reliable D call. Germline V gene lookup returns CDR1 KGHSH and CDR2 LQKENI. The CDR3 is 11 amino acids. The CDR3 DNA sequence: TGTGCCAGCTCAGGAAACCTGGGGATGGTCTTC. Its translation: CASSGNLGMVF.

The V and J genes are TRBV11-2 and TRBJ2-3, with D maybe TRBD2 (6 bases). V shed 5 bases and J shed 6 bases, with 18 bases lying between them. Germline CDR1 SGHAT, CDR2 FQNNGV. The CDR3 covers 15 residues. CDR3 amino acids: CASSPLGPGGDTQYF. CDR3 in DNA: TGTGCCAGCAGCCCCCTCGGACCCGGAGGGGATACGCAGTATTTT.

This sequence joins TRBV5-1 and TRBJ2-1; no clear D gene. Trimming cost V 5 bases and J 4 bases, with 10 bases left between them. Germline CDR1 is SGHRS and CDR2 is YFSETQ. The CDR3 is 13 amino acids. This CDR3 is CASRKEVYNEQFF. The CDR3 DNA reads TGCGCCAGCAGAAAAGAGGTTTACAATGAGCAGTTCTTC.

This clonotype has a handful of counts. The chain couples TRBV24-1 to TRBJ2-1, with 8 bases matching TRBD1. The J segment lost 6 bases and the V segment lost 4 bases, leaving 4 bases of the junction unmatched. The V gene's germline CDR1 is KGHDR and CDR2 SFDVKD. This CDR3 region has 14 residues. CDR3 DNA sequence: TGTGCCACCAGTGAGCAGGGGGCGGCCAATGAGCAGTTCTTC. It is translated as CATSEQGAANEQFF.

DNA for the CDR3: TGTGCCAGCAGTTTCGACTCGGCTTACACTGAAGCTTTCTTT. Amino acids: CASSFDSAYTEAFF. V usage is TRBV12-3 or TRBV12-4 and J usage is TRBJ1-1, with D unclear. V dropped 3 bases and J dropped 3 bases, with 11 bases sitting between them. This CDR3 has 14 amino acids.

This chain uses TRBV30 with TRBJ1-1, with no clear D. Trimming removed 0 bases from V and 1 base from J, with 6 bases in between. The germline CDR1 and CDR2 sequences are GTSNPN and SVGIG (reference sequence). The CDR3 has 13 amino acids. The CDR3 DNA reads TGTGCCTGGAGTGTAGGGCAGAACACTGAAGCTTTCTTT. This sequence encodes CAWSVGQNTEAFF.

The rearrangement uses TRBV7-2 and TRBJ1-5; D unclear. The CDR3 length is 15 residues. With 1 base removed from V and 6 bases from J, the gap between germline ends came to 13 bases. The germline V gene has CDR1 SGHTA and CDR2 FQGNSA. CDR3 amino acids: CASSLEGSTSQPQHF. In DNA, the CDR3 is TGTGCCAGCAGCTTAGAGGGTTCCACAAGTCAGCCCCAGCATTTT.

Only a few counts were recorded for this clonotype. The gene calls are TRBV20-1 and TRBJ2-1; TRBD2 agrees at 10 bases. Germline V gene lookup returns CDR1 DFQATT and CDR2 SNEGSKA (reference sequence). The CDR3 is made up of 13 amino acids. V lost 5 bases to trimming and J lost 3 bases; unmatched junction nucleotides: 1. The DNA for the CDR3 is TGCAGTGCTGCTAGCGGGAGCTACAATGAGCAGTTCTTC. It translates to CSAASGSYNEQFF.

The chain joins TRBV4-3 to TRBJ2-1, with TRBD2 matching 14 bases. There are 18 residues in the CDR3. CDR1 LGHNA and CDR2 YSLEER come from the germline V gene. V lost 3 bases and J lost 6; bases outside the gene matches: 10. The CDR3 DNA follows: TGCGCCAGCAGCCATGGGGGACTAGCGGGAGTGGCGGGCAATGAGCAGTTCTTC. Translated, it gives CASSHGGLAGVAGNEQFF.

This clonotype was observed a few times. The chain is built from TRBV28 and TRBJ2-1, with 10 bases lining up with TRBD1. V dropped 6 bases and J dropped 7; count of bases not matched to a gene: 6. The CDR3 has 14 amino acids. From germline, CDR1 is MDHEN and CDR2 SYDVKM. Here the CDR3 reads CASSQTGGANEQFF. Here the CDR3 DNA reads TGTGCCAGCAGCCAGACAGGGGGCGCGAATGAGCAGTTCTTC.

This chain joins TRBV24-1 and TRBJ1-2; no clear D. V shed 5 bases and J shed 5 bases, with 11 bases lying between them. The germline V gene has CDR1 KGHDR and CDR2 SFDVKD. This CDR3 contains 13 residues. In DNA form, the CDR3 reads TGTGCCACCAGTGCCGTTGGGGATTATGGCTACACCTTC. As protein: CATSAVGDYGYTF.

This clonotype was picked up one time. The genes are TRBV18 and TRBJ1-2; no clear D. The CDR3 extends over 13 amino acids. The V and J ends lost 3 bases and 5 bases respectively, with 10 bases between them. The germline V gene has CDR1 KGHSH and CDR2 LQKENI. CDR3 protein: CASSPSEGYGYTF. The CDR3 region has the DNA TGTGCCAGCTCACCTTCGGAGGGATATGGCTACACCTTC. Complete variable domain (other parts from reference TRBV18 and TRBJ1-2): NAGVMQNPRHLVRRRGQEARLRCSPMKGHSHVYWYRQLPEEGLKFMVYLQKENIIDESGMPKERFSAEFPKEGPSILRIQQVVRGDSAAYFCASSPSEGYGYTFGSGTRLTVV.

This clonotype was observed a few times. The chain couples TRBV11-2 to TRBJ2-3; the match to TRBD2 covers 14 bases. The V gene's germline CDR1 is SGHAT and CDR2 FQNNGV. V was clipped by 3 bases and J by 6 bases; unmatched bases: 2. The CDR3 contains 15 residues. Here the CDR3 DNA reads TGTGCCAGCAGCTTGACTAGCGGGGGGGCCGATACGCAGTATTTT. Protein product: CASSLTSGGADTQYF.

This clonotype was recorded a few times. The rearrangement joins TRBV5-6 to TRBJ2-7; possibly TRBD1 or TRBD2 for D (7 bases each). With 5 bases removed from V and 3 bases from J, the gap between germline ends came to 12 bases. This CDR3 has 13 amino acids. Germline V gives CDR1 SGHDT, CDR2 YYEEEE. The CDR3: CASRSGTVYEQYF. The CDR3 DNA reads as TGTGCCAGCAGAAGCGGGACAGTCTACGAGCAGTACTTC.

This clonotype was counted a few times. The chain recombines TRBV9 with TRBJ2-7; a possible D gene is TRBD2 (6 bases). The CDR3 totals 15 residues. The V gene lost 0 bases and the J gene lost 5 bases, with 15 bases spanning the gap. Per germline, CDR1 SGDLS and CDR2 YYNGEE. The CDR3: CASSVGSLANDEQYF. The CDR3 DNA is TGTGCCAGCAGCGTAGGTTCACTAGCTAACGACGAGCAGTACTTC. Using reference TRBV9 and TRBJ2-7 for the parts outside the CDR3, the full variable domain is DSGVTQTPKHLITATGQRVTLRCSPRSGDLSVYWYQQSLDQGLQFLIQYYNGEERAKGNILERFSAQQFPDLHSELNLSSLELGDSALYFCASSVGSLANDEQYFGPGTRLTVT.

V usage is TRBV20-1 and J usage is TRBJ1-1; D is unclear. CDR1 and CDR2 (germline): DFQATT, SNEGSKA (reference sequence). The CDR3 loop spans 13 amino acids. V lost 6 bases and J 6 bases, leaving 17 bases between the germline ends. The CDR3 is CSAESGRSPEAFF. The CDR3 DNA sequence: TGCAGTGCAGAATCCGGGCGGAGCCCTGAAGCTTTCTTT.

V usage is TRBV7-8 and J usage is TRBJ2-3, with D possibly matching TRBD2 (5 bases). V dropped 10 bases and J dropped 2 bases, with 16 bases sitting between them. Germline V gives CDR1 SGHVS, CDR2 FQNEAQ. The length of the CDR3 is 14 residues. CDR3: CATRGSAFTDTQYF. CDR3 in DNA: TGTGCCACCCGGGGTAGCGCTTTCACAGATACGCAGTATTTT.

This clonotype showed up just a few times. V and J are TRBV7-2 and TRBJ2-3; the D is unclear. Trimming removed 0 bases at V and 8 bases at J, with 12 bases between. The CDR3 covers 14 residues. Germline CDR1 is SGHTA and CDR2 is FQGNSA. This CDR3 reads CASSLAVQFGTQYF. CDR3 coding DNA: TGTGCCAGCAGCTTAGCAGTCCAGTTCGGTACGCAGTATTTT.

This sequence joins TRBV7-9 and TRBJ1-1; D call uncertain. This CDR3 comprises 14 residues. Germline assignment: CDR1 SEHNR and CDR2 FQNEAQ (reference sequence). Trimming removed 0 bases at V and 1 base at J, with 6 bases between. The CDR3 here is CASSLAFRNTEAFF. As DNA, the CDR3 is TGTGCCAGCAGCTTAGCGTTCAGGAACACTGAAGCTTTCTTT.

The chain carries TRBV7-8 and TRBJ2-5; D not resolved. Per germline, CDR1 SGHVS and CDR2 FQNEAQ. CDR3 length equals 15 residues. Trimming removed 1 base from V and 1 base from J, with 10 bases in between. CDR3 loop: CASSLGDGPQETQYF. In DNA form, the CDR3 reads TGTGCCAGCAGCTTAGGAGATGGTCCCCAAGAGACCCAGTACTTC.

J is TRBJ2-7 and V is TRBV6-5; D unresolved. Germline CDR1 and CDR2: MNHEY and SVGAGI. This CDR3 contains 15 residues. The V end was cut by 6 bases, the J end by 7 bases, with 22 bases between. CDR3: CASSSSGVGLTEQYF. CDR3 DNA: TGTGCCAGCAGCTCCAGTGGGGTCGGCCTAACAGAGCAGTACTTC.

V is TRBV6-5 and J is TRBJ2-7, with D uncertain. CDR3 length: 15 residues. V lost 4 bases to trimming and J lost 3 bases, with 16 bases between them. Germline V gives CDR1 MNHEY, CDR2 SVGAGI. The CDR3 protein is CASSLAAIPVYEQYF. DNA for the CDR3: TGTGCCAGCAGTTTGGCGGCTATTCCTGTCTACGAGCAGTACTTC.

This clonotype was seen more than once but under ten times. This chain connects TRBV29-1 to TRBJ1-1; weak D call: TRBD1 (5 bases). The V end was cut by 3 bases, the J end by 0 bases, with 8 bases between. Germline V CDR1 and CDR2: SQVTM, ANQGSEA. CDR3 length: 13 amino acids. The CDR3 DNA is TGCAGCGTTGATCTGGGGCTGAACACTGAAGCTTTCTTT. This encodes CSVDLGLNTEAFF.

This clonotype was seen more than once but under ten times. The J gene is TRBJ1-2, the V gene TRBV27; D not resolved. Germline assignment: CDR1 MNHEY and CDR2 SMNVEV (reference sequence). The V end was cut by 8 bases, the J end by 4 bases, with 11 bases between. The CDR3 totals 12 residues. CDR3 region: CASRTLGYGYTF. Written as DNA, the CDR3 is TGTGCCAGCCGAACCTTGGGCTATGGCTACACCTTC.

This clonotype came up once. The CDR3, as DNA: TGTGCCAGCAGTCAGGGACTAGCGGGAGGGTTGGCAGATACGCAGTATTTT. Translation: CASSQGLAGGLADTQYF. The genes are TRBV12-3 or TRBV12-4 and TRBJ2-3, with 16 bases lining up with TRBD2. Trimming removed 5 bases from V and 4 bases from J; junction bases left unmatched: 6. The CDR3 runs to 17 residues.

V gene TRBV29-1 combines with J gene TRBJ2-7, with 12 bases lining up with TRBD2. The CDR3 is made up of 15 amino acids. The trim removed 1 base at V and 2 bases at J, leaving 3 bases unmatched. From germline, CDR1 is SQVTM and CDR2 ANQGSEA. The CDR3 nucleotides are TGCAGCGTTGAAGGGACTAGCGGGAACCCCTACGAGCAGTACTTC. Translating it yields CSVEGTSGNPYEQYF.

This clonotype was detected only a few times. The J gene is TRBJ2-7, the V gene TRBV6-5; TRBD2 is a possible D gene (6 bases). Between the trimmed V and J ends, which lost 2 bases and 4 bases, there was a span of 12 bases. Germline V gene sequence: CDR1 MNHEY, CDR2 SVGAGI. This CDR3 spans 14 amino acids. CDR3 in amino acids: CASSYTSSAYEQYF. The CDR3 coding sequence is TGTGCCAGCAGTTACACTAGCTCGGCGTACGAGCAGTACTTC.

A remark on this clonotype: Germline and junction disagree at one end, which may indicate a read error. This chain connects TRBV4-1 to TRBJ2-7; 9 nucleotides line up with TRBD2. Germline values: CDR1 MGHRA, CDR2 YSYEKL. This CDR3 is built from 15 residues. The CDR3 sequence: CDSSQGAGGSYEQYF. CDR3 DNA: TGCGACAGCAGCCAAGGAGCGGGGGGATCCTACGAGCAGTACTTC.

This rearrangement joins TRBV15 to TRBJ2-5; TRBD1 matches 7 bases. Unmatched junction bases numbered 12, after V lost 1 base and J lost 7 bases. The germline gives CDR1 LNHNV, CDR2 YYDKDF (reference sequence). The CDR3 is 16 amino acids. CDR3 coding DNA: TGTGCCACCAGCAGAGGAATAGAGGACAGGAAGGGGACCCAGTACTTC. Protein: CATSRGIEDRKGTQYF.

CDR3 DNA sequence: TGTGCCATCAGTGAAAGATTGGCGGGAGCCTCCTACGAGCAGTACTTC. This sequence encodes CAISERLAGASYEQYF. This chain uses TRBV10-3 with TRBJ2-7, with 7 bases that match TRBD2. This CDR3 spans 16 amino acids. CDR1 is ENHRY and CDR2 is SYGVKD in the germline V gene. J lost 0 bases, V lost 3 bases, and 8 bases had no gene match.

This clonotype has a handful of counts. This sequence joins TRBV6-5 and TRBJ2-7; D is ambiguous. Germline CDR1 reads MNHEY; CDR2 reads SVGAGI. The ends were cut back, 0 bases at V and 0 bases at J, with 9 bases in the middle. CDR3 length: 15 residues. CDR3 amino acids: CASSYSSAGSYEQYF. The CDR3 DNA is TGTGCCAGCAGTTACTCGAGTGCAGGCTCCTACGAGCAGTACTTC.